This T cell receptor beta chain was found in a study of blood T cell repertoires in COVID-19. This clone has a handful of counts. This table comes from immunoSEQ multiplex PCR, and its TCRdb copy is limited to in-frame clones, with some not included. The sample carries tens of thousands of clones, roughly 87% recorded once. V shed 2 bases, J shed 2 bases, and the junction held 1 base outside the gene matches. This CDR3 region has 14 residues. Germline V gene data show CDR1 as SGHNT and CDR2 as YENEEA. The specimen sequenced was peripheral blood. The genes are TRBV11-3 and TRBJ2-3; 7 bases align to TRBD2. The receptor was derived from a human donor in a cohort sampled during active COVID-19. The CDR3 bases are TGTGCCAGCAGCTTACTAGCGGCCACAGATACGCAGTATTTT. Amino acid sequence: CASSLLAATDTQYF.